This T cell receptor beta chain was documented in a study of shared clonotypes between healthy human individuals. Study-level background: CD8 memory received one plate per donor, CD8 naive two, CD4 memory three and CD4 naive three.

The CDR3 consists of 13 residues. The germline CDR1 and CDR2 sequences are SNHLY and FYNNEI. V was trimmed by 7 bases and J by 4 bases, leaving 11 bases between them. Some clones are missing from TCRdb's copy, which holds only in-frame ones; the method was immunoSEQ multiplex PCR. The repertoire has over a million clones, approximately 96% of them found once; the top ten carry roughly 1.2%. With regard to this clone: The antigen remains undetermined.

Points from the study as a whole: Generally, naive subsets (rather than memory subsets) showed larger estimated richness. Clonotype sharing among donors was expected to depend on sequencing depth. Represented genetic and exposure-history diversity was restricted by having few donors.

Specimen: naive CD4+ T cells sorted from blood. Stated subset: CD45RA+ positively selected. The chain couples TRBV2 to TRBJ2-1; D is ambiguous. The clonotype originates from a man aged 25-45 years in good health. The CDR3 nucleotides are TGTGCCAGCACTGAGGACCGGTACAATGAGCAGTTCTTC. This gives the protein CASTEDRYNEQFF.